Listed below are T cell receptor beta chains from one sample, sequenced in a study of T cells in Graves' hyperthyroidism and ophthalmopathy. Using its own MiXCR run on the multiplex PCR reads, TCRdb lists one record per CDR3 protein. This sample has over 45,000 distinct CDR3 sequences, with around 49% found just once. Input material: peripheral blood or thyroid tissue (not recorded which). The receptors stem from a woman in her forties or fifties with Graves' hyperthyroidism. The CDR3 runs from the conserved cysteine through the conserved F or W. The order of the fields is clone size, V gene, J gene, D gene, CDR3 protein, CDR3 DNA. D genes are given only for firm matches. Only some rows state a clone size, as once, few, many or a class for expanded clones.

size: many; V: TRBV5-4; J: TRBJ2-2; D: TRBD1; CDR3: CATRTGIGHTGELFF; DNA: TGTGCCACTCGGACAGGGATCGGGCACACCGGGGAGCTGTTTTTT
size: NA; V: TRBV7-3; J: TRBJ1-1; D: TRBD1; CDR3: CASSRQGVGTEAFF; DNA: TGTGCTAGCAGCAGACAGGGGGTGGGCACTGAAGCTTTCTTT
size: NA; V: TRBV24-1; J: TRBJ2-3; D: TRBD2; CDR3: CATSDSTAGGPKNTDTQYF; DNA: TGTGCCACCAGTGATTCGACAGCGGGAGGGCCGAAGAACACAGATACGCAGTATTTT
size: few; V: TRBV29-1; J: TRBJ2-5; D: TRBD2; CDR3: CSVLGLAGVETQYF; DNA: TGCAGCGTTCTGGGACTAGCGGGAGTAGAGACCCAGTACTTC
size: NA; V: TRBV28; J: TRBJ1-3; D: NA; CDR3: CASNTRTKGLDTIYF; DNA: TGTGCCAGCAATACACGGACTAAAGGATTGGACACCATATATTTT
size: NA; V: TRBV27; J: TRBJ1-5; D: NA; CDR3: CASSPTRGSGLTQHF; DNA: TGTGCCAGCTCACCAACCCGGGGTTCCGGATTGACCCAGCATTTT
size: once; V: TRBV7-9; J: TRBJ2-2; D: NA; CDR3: CASSIQTKNTGELFF; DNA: TGTGCCAGCAGCATTCAAACTAAGAACACCGGGGAGCTGTTTTTT
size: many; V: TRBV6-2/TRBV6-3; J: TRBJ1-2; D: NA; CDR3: CASSYSVFGGGDYGYTF; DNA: TGTGCCAGCAGTTACTCGGTTTTCGGAGGAGGGGACTATGGCTACACCTTC
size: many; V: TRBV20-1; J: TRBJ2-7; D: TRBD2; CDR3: CSATRPGPGVASGSNEQYF; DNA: TGCAGTGCTACGAGACCGGGACCAGGGGTGGCTAGCGGGTCTAACGAGCAGTACTTC
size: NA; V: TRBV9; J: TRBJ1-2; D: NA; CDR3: CASSVGGAGNYGYTF; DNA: TGTGCCAGCAGCGTAGGTGGGGCAGGCAACTATGGCTACACCTTC
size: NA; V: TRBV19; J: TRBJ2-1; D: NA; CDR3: CASSTGNSYVQFF; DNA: TGTGCCAGTAGTACAGGGAACTCCTACGTGCAGTTCTTC
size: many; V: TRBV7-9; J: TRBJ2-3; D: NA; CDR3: CASSFLETQYF; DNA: TGTGCCAGCAGCTTCCTGGAAACGCAGTATTTT
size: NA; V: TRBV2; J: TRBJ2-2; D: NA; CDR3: CASSTPSKSDTGELFF; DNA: TGTGCCAGCAGTACACCTAGCAAGTCGGACACCGGGGAGCTGTTTTTT
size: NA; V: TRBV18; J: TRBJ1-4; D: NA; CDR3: CASSPTGDNEKLFF; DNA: TGTGCCAGCTCACCAACCGGGGATAATGAAAAACTGTTTTTT
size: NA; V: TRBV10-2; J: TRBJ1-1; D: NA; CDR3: CASSEQPWMNTEAFF; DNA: TGCGCCAGCAGTGAACAGCCCTGGATGAACACTGAAGCTTTCTTT
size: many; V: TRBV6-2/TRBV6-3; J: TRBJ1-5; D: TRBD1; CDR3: CASSLWDRGDLQPQHF; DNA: TGTGCCAGCAGTTTATGGGACAGGGGGGACCTGCAGCCCCAGCATTTT
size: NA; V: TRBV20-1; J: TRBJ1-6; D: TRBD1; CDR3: CSARYRQGGNSPLHF; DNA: TGCAGTGCTAGATATCGACAGGGCGGGAATTCACCCCTCCACTTT
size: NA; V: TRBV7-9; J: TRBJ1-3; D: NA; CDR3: CASSASGPLGTIYF; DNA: TGTGCCAGCAGCGCATCGGGGCCTCTCGGGACCATATATTTT
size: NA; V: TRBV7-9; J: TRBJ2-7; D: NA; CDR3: CASTLRPPYEQYF; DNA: TGTGCCAGCACCCTGCGGCCCCCCTACGAGCAGTACTTC
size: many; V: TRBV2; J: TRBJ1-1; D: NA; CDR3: CASSDGRGHRNTEAFF; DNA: TGTGCCAGCAGCGACGGCCGGGGGCATAGGAACACTGAAGCTTTCTTT
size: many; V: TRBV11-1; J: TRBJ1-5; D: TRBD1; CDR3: CASTLPDRVGGPSNQPQHF; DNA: TGTGCCAGCACCCTCCCGGACAGGGTCGGCGGCCCGAGCAATCAGCCCCAGCATTTT
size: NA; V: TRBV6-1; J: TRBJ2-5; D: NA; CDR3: CASKPDQGYTGETQYF; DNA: TGTGCCAGCAAGCCTGACCAGGGGTACACCGGGGAGACCCAGTACTTC
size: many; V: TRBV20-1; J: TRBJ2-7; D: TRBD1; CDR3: CSASIDRDEQYF; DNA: TGCAGTGCTAGTATCGACAGGGACGAGCAGTACTTC
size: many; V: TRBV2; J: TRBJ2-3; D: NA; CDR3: CASSGAGGTDTQYF; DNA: TGTGCCAGCAGTGGGGCAGGGGGCACAGATACGCAGTATTTT
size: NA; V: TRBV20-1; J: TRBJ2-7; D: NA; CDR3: CSARDWQAYEQYF; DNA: TGCAGTGCTAGAGATTGGCAGGCCTACGAGCAGTACTTC
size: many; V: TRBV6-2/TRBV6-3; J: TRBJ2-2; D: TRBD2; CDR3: CASSYPSGRNTGELFF; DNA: TGTGCCAGCAGTTATCCTAGCGGGAGGAACACCGGGGAGCTGTTTTTT
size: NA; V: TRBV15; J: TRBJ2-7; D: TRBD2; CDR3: CATSRGGAGGPPEQYF; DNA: TGTGCCACCAGCAGAGGCGGAGCGGGAGGGCCCCCTGAGCAGTACTTC
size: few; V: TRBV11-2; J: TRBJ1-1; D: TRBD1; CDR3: CASSRQGAPGFTEAFF; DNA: TGTGCCAGCTCACGACAGGGGGCTCCAGGGTTCACTGAAGCTTTCTTT
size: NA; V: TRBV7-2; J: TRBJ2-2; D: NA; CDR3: CASRLARYTGELFF; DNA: TGTGCCAGCAGACTTGCTCGGTACACCGGGGAGCTGTTTTTT
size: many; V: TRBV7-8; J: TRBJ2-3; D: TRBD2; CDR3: CASSWKREGADTQYF; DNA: TGTGCCAGCAGCTGGAAACGGGAGGGTGCAGATACGCAGTATTTT
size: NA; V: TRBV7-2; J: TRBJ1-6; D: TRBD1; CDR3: CASSLGGTGKSNSPLHF; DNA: TGTGCCAGCAGCTTAGGTGGGACAGGGAAAAGTAATTCACCCCTCCACTTT
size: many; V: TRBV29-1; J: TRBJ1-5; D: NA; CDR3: CSVGEGDQPQHF; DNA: TGCAGCGTTGGGGAGGGTGATCAGCCCCAGCATTTT
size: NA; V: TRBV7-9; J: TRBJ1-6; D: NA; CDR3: CASSSTGTYNSPPHF; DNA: TGTGCCAGCAGCTCGACGGGGACCTATAATTCACCCCCCCACTTT
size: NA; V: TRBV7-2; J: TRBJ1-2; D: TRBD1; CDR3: CASSFRTGTLYGYTF; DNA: TGTGCCAGCAGCTTCCGGACAGGCACCTTGTATGGCTACACCTTC
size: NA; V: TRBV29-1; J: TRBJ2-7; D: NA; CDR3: CSVVGAGGQYHEQYF; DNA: TGCAGCGTTGTTGGGGCGGGGGGACAGTACCACGAACAGTACTTC
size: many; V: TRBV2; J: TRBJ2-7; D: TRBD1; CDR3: CASRFRGLGTYEQYF; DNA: TGTGCCAGCAGGTTCAGGGGGTTGGGAACCTACGAGCAGTACTTC
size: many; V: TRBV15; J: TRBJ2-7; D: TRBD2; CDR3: CATSRDPHSGSEQYF; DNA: TGTGCCACCAGCAGAGATCCACATAGCGGGAGCGAGCAGTACTTC
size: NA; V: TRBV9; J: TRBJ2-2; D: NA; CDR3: CASSAGQTIGELFF; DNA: TGTGCCAGCAGCGCGGGGCAAACGATCGGGGAGCTGTTTTTT
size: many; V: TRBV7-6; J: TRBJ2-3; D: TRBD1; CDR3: CASSSFRQGSTDTQYF; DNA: TGTGCCAGCAGCTCCTTTCGACAGGGTAGCACAGATACGCAGTATTTT
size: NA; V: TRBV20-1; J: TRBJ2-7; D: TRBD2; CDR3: CSAGTSGYEQYF; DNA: TGCAGTGCGGGGACTAGCGGGTACGAGCAGTACTTC
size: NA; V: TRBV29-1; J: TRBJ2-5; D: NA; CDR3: CSVYEETQYF; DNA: TGCAGCGTTTATGAAGAGACCCAGTACTTC
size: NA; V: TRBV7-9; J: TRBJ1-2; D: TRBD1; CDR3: CPSYAWDRSTYGYTF; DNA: TGTCCCAGCTACGCCTGGGACAGATCCACTTATGGCTACACCTTC
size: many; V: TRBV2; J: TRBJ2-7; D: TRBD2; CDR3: CASSNLAGETGEQYF; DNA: TGTGCCAGCAGTAACCTAGCGGGAGAGACCGGCGAGCAGTACTTC
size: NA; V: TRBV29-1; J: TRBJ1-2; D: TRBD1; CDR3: CSVWTGGSYGYTF; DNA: TGCAGCGTCTGGACAGGGGGAAGCTATGGCTACACCTTC
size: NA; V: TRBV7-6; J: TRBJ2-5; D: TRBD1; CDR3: CASSFPPGQGYETQYF; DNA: TGTGCCAGCAGCTTTCCCCCGGGACAGGGGTACGAGACCCAGTACTTC
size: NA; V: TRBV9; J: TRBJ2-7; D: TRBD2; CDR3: CASSEPGLAGEEQYF; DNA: TGTGCCAGCAGCGAACCGGGACTAGCGGGAGAAGAGCAGTACTTC
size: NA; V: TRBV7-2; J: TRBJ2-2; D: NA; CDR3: CASSSLGGTNTGELFF; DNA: TGTGCCAGCAGCTCTCTTGGGGGGACGAACACCGGGGAGCTGTTTTTT
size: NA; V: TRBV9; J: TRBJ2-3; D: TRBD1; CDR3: CASSGGTGADTQYF; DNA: TGTGCCAGCAGCGGAGGGACAGGGGCAGATACGCAGTATTTT
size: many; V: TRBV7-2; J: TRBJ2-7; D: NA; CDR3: CASSFDRQYEQYF; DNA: TGTGCCAGCAGCTTTGACAGGCAGTACGAGCAGTACTTC